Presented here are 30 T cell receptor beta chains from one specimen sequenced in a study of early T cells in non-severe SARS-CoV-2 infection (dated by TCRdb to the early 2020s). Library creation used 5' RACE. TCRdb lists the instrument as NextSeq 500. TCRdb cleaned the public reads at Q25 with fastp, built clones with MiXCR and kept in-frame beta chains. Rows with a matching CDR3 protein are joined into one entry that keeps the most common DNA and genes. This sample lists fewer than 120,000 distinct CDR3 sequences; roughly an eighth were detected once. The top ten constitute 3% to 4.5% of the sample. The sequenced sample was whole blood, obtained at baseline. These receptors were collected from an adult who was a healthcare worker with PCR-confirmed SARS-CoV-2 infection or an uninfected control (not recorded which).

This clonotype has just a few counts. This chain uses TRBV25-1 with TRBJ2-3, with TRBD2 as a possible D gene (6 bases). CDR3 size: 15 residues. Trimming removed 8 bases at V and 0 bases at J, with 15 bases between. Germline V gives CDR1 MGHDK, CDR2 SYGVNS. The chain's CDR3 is CASRGDSRSTDTQYF. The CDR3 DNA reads TGTGCCAGCCGTGGGGACTCCCGCAGCACAGATACGCAGTATTTT.

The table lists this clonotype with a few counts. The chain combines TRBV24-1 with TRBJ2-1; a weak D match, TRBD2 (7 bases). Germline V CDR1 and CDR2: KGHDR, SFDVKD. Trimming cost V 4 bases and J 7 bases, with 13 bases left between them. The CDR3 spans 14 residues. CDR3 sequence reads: CATSERGGMNEQFF. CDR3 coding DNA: TGTGCCACCAGTGAGAGGGGGGGGATGAATGAGCAGTTCTTC.

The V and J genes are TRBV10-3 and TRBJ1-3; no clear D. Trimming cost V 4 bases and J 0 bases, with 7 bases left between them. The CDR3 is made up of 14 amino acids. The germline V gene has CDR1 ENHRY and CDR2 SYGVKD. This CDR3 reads CAISGQLSGNTIYF. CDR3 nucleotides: TGTGCCATCAGTGGGCAGCTCTCTGGAAACACCATATATTTT.

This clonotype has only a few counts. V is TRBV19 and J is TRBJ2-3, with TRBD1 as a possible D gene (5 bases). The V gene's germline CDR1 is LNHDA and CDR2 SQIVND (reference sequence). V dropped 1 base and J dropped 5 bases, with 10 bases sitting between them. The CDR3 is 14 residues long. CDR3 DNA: TGTGCCAGTAGTATAGGGACAATAAAAGATACGCAGTATTTT. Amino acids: CASSIGTIKDTQYF.

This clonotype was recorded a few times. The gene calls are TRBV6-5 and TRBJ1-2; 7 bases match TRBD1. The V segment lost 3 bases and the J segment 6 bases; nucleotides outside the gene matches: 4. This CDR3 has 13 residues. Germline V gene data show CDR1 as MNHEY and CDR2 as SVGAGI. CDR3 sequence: CASSYPDRDGYTF. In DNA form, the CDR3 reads TGTGCCAGCAGTTATCCCGACAGGGATGGCTACACCTTC.

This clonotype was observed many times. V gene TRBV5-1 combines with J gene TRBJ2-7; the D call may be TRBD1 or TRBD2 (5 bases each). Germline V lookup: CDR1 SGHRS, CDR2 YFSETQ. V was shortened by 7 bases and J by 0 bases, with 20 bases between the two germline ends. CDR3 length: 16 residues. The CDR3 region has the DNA TGCGCCAGCGCGAGAACCGGGACCTCAAGCTCCTACGAGCAGTACTTC. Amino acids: CASARTGTSSSYEQYF.

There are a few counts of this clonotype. CDR3 DNA sequence: TGTGCCAGCAGGGCTACTTGGAACACTGAAGCTTTCTTT. It codes for CASRATWNTEAFF. The V and J genes are TRBV2 and TRBJ1-1; no definite D call. This CDR3 contains 13 residues. Germline CDR1 and CDR2: SNHLY and FYNNEI. The germline V and J ends were trimmed by 6 bases and 1 base, with 9 bases remaining between them.

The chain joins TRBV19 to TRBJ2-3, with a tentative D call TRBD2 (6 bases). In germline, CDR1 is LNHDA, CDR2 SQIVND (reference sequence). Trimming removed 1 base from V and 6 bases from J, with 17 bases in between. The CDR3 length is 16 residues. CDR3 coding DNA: TGTGCCAGTAGTATAGGAGTCGGGGGACCCAAGGATACGCAGTATTTT. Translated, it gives CASSIGVGGPKDTQYF.

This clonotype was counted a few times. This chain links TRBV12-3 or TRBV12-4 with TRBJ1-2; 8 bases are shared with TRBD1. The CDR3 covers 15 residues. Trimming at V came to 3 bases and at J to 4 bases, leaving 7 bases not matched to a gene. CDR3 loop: CASSFGQGAIYGYTF. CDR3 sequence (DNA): TGTGCCAGCAGTTTTGGCCAGGGGGCTATCTATGGCTACACCTTC.

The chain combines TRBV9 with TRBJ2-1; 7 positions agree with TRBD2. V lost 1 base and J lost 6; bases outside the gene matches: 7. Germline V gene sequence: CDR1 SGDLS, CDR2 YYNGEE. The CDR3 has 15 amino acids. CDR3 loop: CASSVLVTGGNEQFF. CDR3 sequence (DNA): TGTGCCAGCAGCGTATTGGTAACGGGAGGCAATGAGCAGTTCTTC.

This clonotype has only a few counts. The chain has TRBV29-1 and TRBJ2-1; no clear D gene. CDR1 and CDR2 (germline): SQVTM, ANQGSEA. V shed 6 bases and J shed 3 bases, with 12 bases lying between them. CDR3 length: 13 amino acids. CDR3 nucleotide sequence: TGCAGCGTCCCCTCATCCGTCTACAATGAGCAGTTCTTC. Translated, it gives CSVPSSVYNEQFF.

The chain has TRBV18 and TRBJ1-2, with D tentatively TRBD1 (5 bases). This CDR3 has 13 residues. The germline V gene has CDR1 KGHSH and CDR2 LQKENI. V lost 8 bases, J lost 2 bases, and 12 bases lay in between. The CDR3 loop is CASQRGGNYGYTF. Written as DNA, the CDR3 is TGTGCCAGCCAGAGGGGAGGGAACTATGGCTACACCTTC.

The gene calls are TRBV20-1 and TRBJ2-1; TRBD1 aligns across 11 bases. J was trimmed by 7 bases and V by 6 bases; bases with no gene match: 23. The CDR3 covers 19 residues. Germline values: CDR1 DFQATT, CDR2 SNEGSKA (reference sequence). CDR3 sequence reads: CSASPRDRGSEGARNEQFF. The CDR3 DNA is TGCAGTGCGAGCCCACGGGACAGGGGGTCGGAGGGAGCTCGGAATGAGCAGTTCTTC.

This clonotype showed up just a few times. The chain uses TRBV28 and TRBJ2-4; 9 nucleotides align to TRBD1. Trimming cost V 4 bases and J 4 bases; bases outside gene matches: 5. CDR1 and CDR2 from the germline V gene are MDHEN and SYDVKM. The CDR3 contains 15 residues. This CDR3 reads CASSSTGTGKNIQYF. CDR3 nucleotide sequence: TGTGCCAGCAGTTCCACCGGGACAGGGAAAAACATTCAGTACTTC.

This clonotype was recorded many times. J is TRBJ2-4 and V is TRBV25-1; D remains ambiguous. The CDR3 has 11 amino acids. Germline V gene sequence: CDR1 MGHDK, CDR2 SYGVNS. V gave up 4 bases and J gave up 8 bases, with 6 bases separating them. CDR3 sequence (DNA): TGTGCCAGCAGTGGGAATCACATTCAGTACTTC. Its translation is CASSGNHIQYF.

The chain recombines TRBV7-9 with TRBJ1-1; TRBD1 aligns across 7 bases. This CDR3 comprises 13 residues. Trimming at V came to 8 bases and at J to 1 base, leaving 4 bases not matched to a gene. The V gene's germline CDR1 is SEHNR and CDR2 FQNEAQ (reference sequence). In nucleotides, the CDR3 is TGTGCCAGCCTCAGGGGGGCGAACACTGAAGCTTTCTTT. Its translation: CASLRGANTEAFF.

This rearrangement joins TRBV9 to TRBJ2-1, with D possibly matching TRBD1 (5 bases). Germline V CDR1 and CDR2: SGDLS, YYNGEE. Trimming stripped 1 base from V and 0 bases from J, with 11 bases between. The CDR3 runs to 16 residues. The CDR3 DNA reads TGTGCCAGCAGCGTAAAGGGGCTGAGCTCCTACAATGAGCAGTTCTTC. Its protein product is CASSVKGLSSYNEQFF. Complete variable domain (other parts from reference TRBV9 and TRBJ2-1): DSGVTQTPKHLITATGQRVTLRCSPRSGDLSVYWYQQSLDQGLQFLIQYYNGEERAKGNILERFSAQQFPDLHSELNLSSLELGDSALYFCASSVKGLSSYNEQFFGPGTRLTVL.

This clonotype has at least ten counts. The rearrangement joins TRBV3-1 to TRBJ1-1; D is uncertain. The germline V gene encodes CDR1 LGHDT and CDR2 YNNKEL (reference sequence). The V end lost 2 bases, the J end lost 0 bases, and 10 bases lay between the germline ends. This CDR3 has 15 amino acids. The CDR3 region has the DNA TGTGCCAGCAGCCAAAGCTGGACCATGAACACTGAAGCTTTCTTT. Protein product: CASSQSWTMNTEAFF.

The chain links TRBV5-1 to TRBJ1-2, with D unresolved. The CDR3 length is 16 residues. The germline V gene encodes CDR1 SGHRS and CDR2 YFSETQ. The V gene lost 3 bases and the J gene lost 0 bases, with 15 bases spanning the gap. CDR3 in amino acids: CASSSSPAGANYGYTF. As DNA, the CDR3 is TGCGCCAGCAGCTCCTCCCCCGCCGGTGCTAACTATGGCTACACCTTC.

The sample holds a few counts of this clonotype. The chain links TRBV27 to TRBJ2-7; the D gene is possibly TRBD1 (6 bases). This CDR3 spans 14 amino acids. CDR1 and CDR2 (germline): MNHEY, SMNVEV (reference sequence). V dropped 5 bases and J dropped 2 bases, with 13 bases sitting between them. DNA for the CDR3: TGTGCCAGCAGTCTACAGGGTCCGGCCTACGAGCAGTACTTC. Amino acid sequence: CASSLQGPAYEQYF.

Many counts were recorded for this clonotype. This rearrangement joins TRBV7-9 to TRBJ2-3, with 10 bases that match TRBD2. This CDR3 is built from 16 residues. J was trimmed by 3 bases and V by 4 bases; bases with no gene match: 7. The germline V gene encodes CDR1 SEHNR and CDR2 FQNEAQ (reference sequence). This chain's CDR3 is CASSSLAGVSTDTQYF. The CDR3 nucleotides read TGTGCCAGCAGCTCTCTAGCGGGAGTTTCGACAGATACGCAGTATTTT.

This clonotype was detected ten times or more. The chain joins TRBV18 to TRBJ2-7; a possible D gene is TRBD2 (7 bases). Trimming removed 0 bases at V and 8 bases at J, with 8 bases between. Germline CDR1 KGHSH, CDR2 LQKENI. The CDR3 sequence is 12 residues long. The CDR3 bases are TGTGCCAGCTCACCACCGCGGGGGCAGCAGTACTTC. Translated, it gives CASSPPRGQQYF.

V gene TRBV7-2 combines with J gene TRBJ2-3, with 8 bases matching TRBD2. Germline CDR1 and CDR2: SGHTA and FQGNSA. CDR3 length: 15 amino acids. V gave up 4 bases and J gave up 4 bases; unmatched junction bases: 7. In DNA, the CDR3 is TGTGCCAGCAGCTCCGGGAGGGCACGCCCAGATACGCAGTATTTT. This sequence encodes CASSSGRARPDTQYF.

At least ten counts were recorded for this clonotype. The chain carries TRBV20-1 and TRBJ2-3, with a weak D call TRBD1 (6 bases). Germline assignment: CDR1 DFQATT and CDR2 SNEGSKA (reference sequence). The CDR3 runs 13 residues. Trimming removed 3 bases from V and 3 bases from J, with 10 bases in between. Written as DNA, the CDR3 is TGCAGTGCTAGGACAAGGGGGACAGATACGCAGTATTTT. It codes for CSARTRGTDTQYF.

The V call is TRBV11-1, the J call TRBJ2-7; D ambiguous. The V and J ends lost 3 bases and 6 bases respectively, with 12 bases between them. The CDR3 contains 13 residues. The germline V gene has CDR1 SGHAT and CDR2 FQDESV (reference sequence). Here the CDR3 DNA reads TGTGCCAGCAGCTTCGGCTATGCGGCCGAGCAGTACTTC. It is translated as CASSFGYAAEQYF.

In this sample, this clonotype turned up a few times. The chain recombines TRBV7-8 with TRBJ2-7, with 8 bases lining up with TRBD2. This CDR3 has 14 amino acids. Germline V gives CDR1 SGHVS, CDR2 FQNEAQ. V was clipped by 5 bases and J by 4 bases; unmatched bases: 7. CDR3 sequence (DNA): TGTGCCAGCAGCCCCCGGGGGGGCGCATACGAGCAGTACTTC. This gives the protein CASSPRGGAYEQYF.

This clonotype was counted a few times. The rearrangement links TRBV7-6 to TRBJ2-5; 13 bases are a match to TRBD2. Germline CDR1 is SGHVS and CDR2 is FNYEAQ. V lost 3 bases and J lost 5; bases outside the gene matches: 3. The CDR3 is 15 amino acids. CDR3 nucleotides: TGTGCCAGCAGCTTCGGACTAGCGGGAGCGGAGACCCAGTACTTC. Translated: CASSFGLAGAETQYF.

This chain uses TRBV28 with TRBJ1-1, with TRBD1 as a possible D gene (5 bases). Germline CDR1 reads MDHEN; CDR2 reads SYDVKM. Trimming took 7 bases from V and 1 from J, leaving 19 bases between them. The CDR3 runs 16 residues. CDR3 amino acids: CASKGGDMFRNTEAFF. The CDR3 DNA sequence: TGTGCCAGCAAGGGAGGGGATATGTTTCGGAACACTGAAGCTTTCTTT.

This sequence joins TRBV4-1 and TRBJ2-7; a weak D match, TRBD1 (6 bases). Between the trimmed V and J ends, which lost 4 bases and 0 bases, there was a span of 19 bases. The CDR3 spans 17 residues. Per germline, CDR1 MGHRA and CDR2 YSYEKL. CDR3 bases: TGCGCCAGCAGCCCGGTAGGGGGTAGCGCAAGCTCCTACGAGCAGTACTTC. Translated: CASSPVGGSASSYEQYF.

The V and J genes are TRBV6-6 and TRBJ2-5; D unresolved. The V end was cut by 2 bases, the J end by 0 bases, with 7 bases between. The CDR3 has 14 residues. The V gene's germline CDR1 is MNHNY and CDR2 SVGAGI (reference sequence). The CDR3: CASSYPDYQETQYF. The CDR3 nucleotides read TGTGCCAGCAGTTACCCCGACTACCAAGAGACCCAGTACTTC.